This TCR beta chain was captured in a study of technical replicates of blood from several donors. Clones were sequenced by immunoSEQ multiplex PCR, and TCRdb holds only the in-frame ones, with some missing. The repertoire holds some 54,000 clones, roughly 93% seen once, with 4.2% in the top ten. The CDR3 extends over 15 amino acids. Looked up from germline, CDR1 is SGHNT and CDR2 is YYREEE (reference sequence). V gave up 4 bases and J gave up 3 bases, with 17 bases separating them. The J gene is TRBJ2-7, the V gene TRBV5-4; D may be TRBD1 (6 bases). The sequence derives from a human donor in good health. Some clones in this sample may be carry-over from other donors' samples. Sequencing was carried out using PBMCs. DNA of the CDR3: TGTGCCAGCAGCCCCTCAGGGGATAGGGACTACGAGCAGTACTTC. Residues: CASSPSGDRDYEQYF.